The 18 T cell receptor beta chains in this list originate from one sample, sequenced in a study of blood T cell repertoires in COVID-19. Sequencing was performed with immunoSEQ multiplex PCR; in TCRdb, only in-frame clones are kept and a portion is missing. Among more than 200,000 clones listed, roughly 80% were seen once. Specimen: peripheral blood. The origin of the receptors is a woman older than 75 with acute or convalescent COVID-19.

The chain uses TRBV3-1 (or the pseudogene TRBV3-2) and TRBJ1-2, with TRBD1 identical over 10 bases. CDR1 is LGHDT, CDR2 YNNKEL, per germline (reference sequence). The CDR3 runs to 14 residues. Trimming took 3 bases from V and 8 from J; bases not matched to a gene: 6. The CDR3 DNA follows: TGTGCCAGCAGCCATCTGGGGACAGGGGCAGGCTACACCTTC. This gives the protein CASSHLGTGAGYTF.

The chain uses TRBV24-1 and TRBJ1-5; the match to TRBD1 covers 7 bases. Germline assignment: CDR1 KGHDR and CDR2 SFDVKD. J gave up 6 bases and V 4 bases, and 5 bases lay outside the gene matches. This CDR3 has 14 residues. The CDR3 region is CATSDETGRQPQHF. The CDR3 DNA is TGTGCCACCAGTGACGAGACAGGGCGTCAGCCCCAGCATTTT.

This chain uses TRBV6-5 with TRBJ1-2; the D gene is possibly TRBD1 (5 bases). V was pared by 2 bases and J by 4 bases, with 11 bases between. The CDR3 totals 14 residues. Per the germline V gene, CDR1 is MNHEY and CDR2 is SVGAGI. CDR3 in amino acids: CASSYGGVRYGYTF. The CDR3 DNA follows: TGTGCCAGCAGTTACGGGGGGGTCCGCTATGGCTACACCTTC.

The CDR3: CSGAGLGADTQYF. The CDR3 DNA is TGCAGCGGGGCGGGGTTGGGGGCAGATACGCAGTATTTT. This sequence joins TRBV29-1 and TRBJ2-3; D is possibly TRBD2 (6 bases). Trimming stripped 7 bases from V and 4 bases from J, with 15 bases between. The CDR3 length is 13 residues. Germline V gene data show CDR1 as SQVTM and CDR2 as ANQGSEA.

This chain uses TRBV7-9 with TRBJ1-5; D unclear. Germline V CDR1 and CDR2: SEHNR, FQNEAQ (reference sequence). V lost 5 bases and J 6 bases, leaving 14 bases between the germline ends. CDR3 length equals 14 residues. DNA of the CDR3: TGTGCCAGCAGCCCCGAGGAGGAGTTTCAGCCCCAGCATTTT. It specifies CASSPEEEFQPQHF. Variable domain in full (rest from reference TRBV7-9 and TRBJ1-5): DTGVSQNPRHKITKRGQNVTFRCDPISEHNRLYWYRQTLGQGPEFLTYFQNEAQLEKSRLLSDRFSAERPKGSFSTLEIQRTEQGDSAMYLCASSPEEEFQPQHFGDGTRLSIL.

This chain links TRBV7-9 with TRBJ1-2; 9 positions match TRBD1. The trim removed 5 bases at V and 4 bases at J, leaving 5 bases unmatched. CDR1 and CDR2 from the germline V gene are SEHNR and FQNEAQ (reference sequence). The CDR3 extends over 14 amino acids. The CDR3 sequence is CASSPGQGPYGYTF. CDR3 coding DNA: TGTGCCAGCAGCCCGGGACAGGGCCCCTATGGCTACACCTTC.

This chain uses TRBV6-1 with TRBJ2-5; 7 bases are shared with TRBD2. This CDR3 is built from 16 residues. CDR1 and CDR2 (germline): MNHNS, SASEGT. V shed 3 bases and J 3 bases; nucleotides not matched to a gene: 10. DNA for the CDR3: TGTGCCAGCAGTGAGGGGGGGGATTCCCCCAAAGAGACCCAGTACTTC. Protein: CASSEGGDSPKETQYF.

The V call is TRBV5-4, the J call TRBJ1-1; D gene unclear. CDR1 is SGHNT, CDR2 YYREEE, per germline (reference sequence). The V and J ends lost 2 bases and 1 base respectively, with 6 bases between them. The length of the CDR3 is 13 residues. The CDR3 loop reads CASSFLANTEAFF. CDR3 nucleotide sequence: TGTGCCAGCAGCTTTTTGGCGAACACTGAAGCTTTCTTT.

In this sample, this clone turned up once. This chain connects TRBV5-1 to TRBJ1-6, with TRBD1 matching 7 bases. With 0 bases clipped from V and 7 bases from J, the junction kept 4 bases outside the gene matches. The CDR3 loop spans 15 amino acids. From germline, CDR1 is SGHRS and CDR2 YFSETQ. CDR3 loop: CASSLGDSYNSPLHF. Written as DNA, the CDR3 is TGCGCCAGCAGCTTGGGGGACAGTTACAATTCACCCCTCCACTTT.

The chain has TRBV4-2 and TRBJ2-3; TRBD2 matches at 8 bases. The ends lost 2 bases at V and 7 bases at J; junction bases unmatched: 8. Germline CDR1 reads LGHNA; CDR2 reads YNFKEQ. The CDR3 has 15 amino acids. CDR3 in amino acids: CASSQSLRGENTQYF. The CDR3 DNA sequence: TGTGCCAGCAGCCAATCCTTGCGGGGGGAGAATACGCAGTATTTT.

As to this clone: Different DNA sequences within this sample yield the same CDR3. The chain's CDR3 is CASSLDSIYEQYF. For the CDR3, the DNA is TGTGCCAGCAGCTTGGACAGTATCTACGAGCAGTACTTC. The chain has TRBV7-2 and TRBJ2-7, with D possibly being TRBD1 (6 bases). The CDR3 spans 13 residues. Germline-derived CDR1 and CDR2 are SGHTA and FQGNSA. The germline V and J ends were trimmed by 3 bases and 3 bases, with 9 bases remaining between them.

This clone was seen only a few times. This rearrangement joins TRBV2 to TRBJ2-2, with TRBD1 identical over 7 bases. Germline V gene lookup returns CDR1 SNHLY and CDR2 FYNNEI. The CDR3 is 17 residues long. V gave up 4 bases and J gave up 1 base; unmatched junction bases: 9. This chain's CDR3 is CASSALAGQVNTGELFF. The DNA of the CDR3 is TGTGCCAGCAGTGCTCTCGCCGGACAGGTGAACACCGGGGAGCTGTTTTTT.

The rearrangement links TRBV7-9 to TRBJ1-4, with TRBD1 matching 7 bases. V trimming: 1 base; J trimming: 7 bases; junction bases outside the gene matches: 6. The CDR3 totals 15 residues. Germline lookup yields CDR1 SEHNR and CDR2 FQNEAQ (reference sequence). The CDR3 sequence is CASSLETGRREKLFF. CDR3 nucleotide sequence: TGTGCCAGCAGCTTAGAGACAGGGAGGCGTGAAAAACTGTTTTTT. The full variable domain, its missing parts supplied by reference TRBV7-9 and TRBJ1-4, is DTGVSQNPRHKITKRGQNVTFRCDPISEHNRLYWYRQTLGQGPEFLTYFQNEAQLEKSRLLSDRFSAERPKGSFSTLEIQRTEQGDSAMYLCASSLETGRREKLFFGSGTQLSVL.

This chain joins TRBV7-9 and TRBJ2-2; 11 nucleotides line up with TRBD1. The CDR3 covers 15 residues. Losses at the gene ends were 4 bases for V and 4 bases for J; bases not matched to a gene: 2. Germline-derived CDR1 and CDR2 are SEHNR and FQNEAQ (reference sequence). CDR3 region: CASSSGQGGTGELFF. Written as DNA, the CDR3 is TGTGCCAGCAGCTCGGGACAGGGGGGCACCGGGGAGCTGTTTTTT.

This sequence joins TRBV5-1 and TRBJ1-4; possibly TRBD1 for D (5 bases). Trimming left V 0 bases short and J 8 bases short, with 17 bases between. This CDR3 region has 16 residues. CDR1 is SGHRS, CDR2 YFSETQ, per germline. The CDR3 loop is CASSLVGSGGWEKLFF. CDR3 DNA sequence: TGCGCCAGCAGCTTGGTTGGGAGCGGGGGATGGGAAAAACTGTTTTTT.

The CDR3 DNA sequence: TGTGCCAGGCACGGGCGGGGGGGCCCATCGAGAGATGAGCAGTTCTTC. It is translated as CARHGRGGPSRDEQFF. The chain recombines TRBV27 with TRBJ2-1; 9 bases agree with TRBD2. Germline CDR1 and CDR2: MNHEY and SMNVEV (reference sequence). The V segment lost 9 bases and the J segment 8 bases; nucleotides outside the gene matches: 17. This CDR3 has 16 residues.

This chain connects TRBV18 to TRBJ1-3; 8 bases line up with TRBD1. The CDR3 extends over 15 amino acids. CDR1 is KGHSH and CDR2 is LQKENI in the germline V gene. The ends lost 3 bases at V and 2 bases at J; junction bases unmatched: 3. DNA of the CDR3: TGTGCCAGCTCACCTAACAGGGGGGCTGGAAACACCATATATTTT. It yields the protein CASSPNRGAGNTIYF.

The chain joins TRBV5-1 to TRBJ2-5; D not resolved. The V gene's germline CDR1 is SGHRS and CDR2 YFSETQ. Trimming removed 4 bases from V and 1 base from J, with 5 bases in between. CDR3 length: 12 residues. For the CDR3, the DNA is TGCGCCAGCAGCGAGGCCCAAGAGACCCAGTACTTC. Translating gives CASSEAQETQYF.